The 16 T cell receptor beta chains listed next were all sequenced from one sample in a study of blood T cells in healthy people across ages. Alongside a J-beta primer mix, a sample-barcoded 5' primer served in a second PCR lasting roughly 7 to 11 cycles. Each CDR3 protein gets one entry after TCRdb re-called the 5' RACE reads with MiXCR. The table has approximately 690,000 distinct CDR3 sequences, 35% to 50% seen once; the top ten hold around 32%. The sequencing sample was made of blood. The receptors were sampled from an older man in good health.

The CDR3 sequence: CSATGWGDYGYTF. Here the CDR3 DNA reads TGCAGTGCTACGGGTTGGGGGGACTATGGCTACACCTTC. The chain is built from TRBV20-1 and TRBJ1-2, with D possibly matching TRBD1 (5 bases). This CDR3 region has 13 residues. Germline CDR1 reads DFQATT; CDR2 reads SNEGSKA (reference sequence). The V and J ends lost 4 bases and 3 bases respectively, with 12 bases between them.

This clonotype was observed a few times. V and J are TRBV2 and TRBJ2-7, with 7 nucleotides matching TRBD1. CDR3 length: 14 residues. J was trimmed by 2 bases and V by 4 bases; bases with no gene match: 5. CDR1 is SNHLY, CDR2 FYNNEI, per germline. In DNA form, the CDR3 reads TGTGCCAGCAGTGGTGGGACAGCCACCTACGAGCAGTACTTC. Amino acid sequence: CASSGGTATYEQYF.

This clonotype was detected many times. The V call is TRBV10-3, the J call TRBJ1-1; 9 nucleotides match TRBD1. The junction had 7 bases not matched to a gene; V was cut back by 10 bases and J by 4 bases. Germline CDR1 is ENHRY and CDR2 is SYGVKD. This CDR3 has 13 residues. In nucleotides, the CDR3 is TGTGCCACGGGACAGGGAGGGGGCACTGAAGCTTTCTTT. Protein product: CATGQGGGTEAFF.

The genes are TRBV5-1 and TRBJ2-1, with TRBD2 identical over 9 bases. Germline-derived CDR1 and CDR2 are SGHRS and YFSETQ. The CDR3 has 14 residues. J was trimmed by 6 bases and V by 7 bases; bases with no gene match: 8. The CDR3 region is CASAAQRGVNEQFF. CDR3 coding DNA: TGCGCCAGCGCAGCCCAGCGGGGGGTCAATGAGCAGTTCTTC. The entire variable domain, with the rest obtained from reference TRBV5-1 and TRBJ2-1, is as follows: KAGVTQTPRYLIKTRGQQVTLSCSPISGHRSVSWYQQTPGQGLQFLFEYFSETQRNKGNFPGRFSGRQFSNSRSEMNVSTLELGDSALYLCASAAQRGVNEQFFGPGTRLTVL.

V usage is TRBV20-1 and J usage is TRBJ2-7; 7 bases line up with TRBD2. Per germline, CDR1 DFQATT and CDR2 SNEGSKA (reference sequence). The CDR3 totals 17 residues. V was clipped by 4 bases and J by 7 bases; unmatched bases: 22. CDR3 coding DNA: TGCAGTGCTACGCCCTTCGGCGGGAGTGGACCCTACAATGAGCAGTACTTC. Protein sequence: CSATPFGGSGPYNEQYF.

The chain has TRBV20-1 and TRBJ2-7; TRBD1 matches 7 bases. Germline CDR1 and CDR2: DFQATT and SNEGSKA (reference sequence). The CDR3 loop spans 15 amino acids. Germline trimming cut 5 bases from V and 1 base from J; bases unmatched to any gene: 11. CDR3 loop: CSAAARTGLSYEQYF. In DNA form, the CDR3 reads TGCAGTGCTGCGGCCCGGACAGGTCTTTCCTACGAGCAGTACTTC.

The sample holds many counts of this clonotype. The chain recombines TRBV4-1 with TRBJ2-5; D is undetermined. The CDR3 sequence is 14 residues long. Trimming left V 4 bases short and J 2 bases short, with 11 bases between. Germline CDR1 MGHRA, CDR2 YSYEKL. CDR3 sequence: CASSRTDSQETQYF. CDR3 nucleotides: TGCGCCAGCAGCCGGACGGATTCACAAGAGACCCAGTACTTC.

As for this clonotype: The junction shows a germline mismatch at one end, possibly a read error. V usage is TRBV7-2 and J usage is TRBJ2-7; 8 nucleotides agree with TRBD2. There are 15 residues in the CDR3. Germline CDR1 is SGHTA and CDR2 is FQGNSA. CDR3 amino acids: CAGSPDRGGWYEQYF. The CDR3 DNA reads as TGTGCCGGCAGCCCAGACCGCGGGGGGTGGTACGAGCAGTACTTC.

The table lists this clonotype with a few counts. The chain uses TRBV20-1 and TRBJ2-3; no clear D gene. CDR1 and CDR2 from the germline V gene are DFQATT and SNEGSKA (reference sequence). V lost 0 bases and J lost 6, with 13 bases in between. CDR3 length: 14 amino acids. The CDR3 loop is CSARDGRLRDTQYF. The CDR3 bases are TGCAGTGCTAGAGATGGGCGGCTCAGGGATACGCAGTATTTT.

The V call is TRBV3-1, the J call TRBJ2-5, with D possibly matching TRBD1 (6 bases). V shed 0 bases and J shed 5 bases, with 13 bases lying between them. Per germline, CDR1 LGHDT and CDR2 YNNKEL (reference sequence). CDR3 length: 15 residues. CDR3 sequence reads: CASSQEASRGETQYF. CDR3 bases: TGTGCCAGCAGCCAAGAGGCCAGCAGGGGTGAGACCCAGTACTTC.

In DNA form, the CDR3 reads TGCGCCAGCAGCCAAGTCACTAGCGGGAGGAGGGGGTCCGCCGAGCAGTACTTC. Residues: CASSQVTSGRRGSAEQYF. The V gene is TRBV4-3, the J gene TRBJ2-7; 12 bases fit TRBD2. The CDR3 length is 18 residues. Germline lookup yields CDR1 LGHNA and CDR2 YSLEER. The junction had 13 bases not matched to a gene; V was cut back by 1 base and J by 6 bases.

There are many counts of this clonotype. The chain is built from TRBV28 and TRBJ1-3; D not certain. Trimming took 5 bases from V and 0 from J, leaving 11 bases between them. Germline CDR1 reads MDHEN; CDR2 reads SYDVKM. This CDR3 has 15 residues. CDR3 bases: TGTGCCAGCAGTGAGAGGGCCCCCTCTGGAAACACCATATATTTT. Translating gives CASSERAPSGNTIYF.

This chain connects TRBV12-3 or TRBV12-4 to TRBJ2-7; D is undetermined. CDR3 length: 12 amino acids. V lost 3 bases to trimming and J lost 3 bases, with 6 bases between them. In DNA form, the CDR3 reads TGTGCCAGCAGTTTCGTTGGCTACGAGCAGTACTTC. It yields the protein CASSFVGYEQYF.

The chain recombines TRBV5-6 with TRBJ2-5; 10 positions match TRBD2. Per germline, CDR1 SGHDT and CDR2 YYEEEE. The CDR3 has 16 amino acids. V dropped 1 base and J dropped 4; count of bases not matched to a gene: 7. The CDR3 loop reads CASSLLSSGSLETQYF. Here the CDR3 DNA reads TGTGCCAGCAGCTTGCTCTCTAGCGGGAGTCTAGAGACCCAGTACTTC.

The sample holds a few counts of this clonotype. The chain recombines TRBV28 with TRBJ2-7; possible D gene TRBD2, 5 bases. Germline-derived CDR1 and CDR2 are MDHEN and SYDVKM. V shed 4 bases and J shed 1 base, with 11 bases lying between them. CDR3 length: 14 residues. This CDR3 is CASSSASPSYEQYF. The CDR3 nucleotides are TGTGCCAGCAGTTCCGCTAGCCCTTCCTACGAGCAGTACTTC.

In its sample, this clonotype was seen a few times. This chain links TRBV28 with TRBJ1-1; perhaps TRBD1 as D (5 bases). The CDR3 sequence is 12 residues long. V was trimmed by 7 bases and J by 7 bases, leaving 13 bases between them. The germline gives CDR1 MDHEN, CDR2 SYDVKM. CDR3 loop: CASTTSGSEAFF. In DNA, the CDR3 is TGTGCCAGCACAACTTCAGGGAGTGAAGCTTTCTTT.